This T cell receptor (beta chain) appears in the sequencing data of a study of OX40 agonist ivuxolimab in advanced cancers. The overall study: Patients were treated with intravenous ivuxolimab, dosed at 0.01 to 10 mg/kg and infused every 2 weeks.

The germline V gene has CDR1 SGHTS and CDR2 YDEGEE. The CDR3 runs 16 residues. V shed 4 bases and J 0 bases; nucleotides not matched to a gene: 6. Method: immunoSEQ multiplex PCR; TCRdb's copy keeps in-frame clones and lacks some. The sample has about 13,000 clones, over 70% seen once; the top ten hold around 24%. The sequencing used CD4+ or CD8+ T cells sorted from blood, collected in a trial of the OX40 agonist ivuxolimab. The receptor comes from an adult with an advanced solid tumor such as melanoma, head and neck, liver or kidney cancer. J is TRBJ1-4 and V is TRBV5-8; 7 nucleotides match TRBD1. The CDR3 DNA is TGTGCCAGCAGCCCTGGGACAGCTGCAACTAATGAAAAACTGTTTTTT. It encodes CASSPGTAATNEKLFF.